This T cell receptor (beta chain) was documented in a study of shared clonotypes between healthy human individuals. Study-level background: For every donor, three CD4 naive, three CD4 memory, two CD8 naive and one CD8 memory plates were used. Points from the study as a whole: Among the subsets, naive ones generally showed larger estimated richness than memory ones.

Trimming pared 5 bases from V and 0 bases from J, leaving 11 bases between. The CDR3 is made up of 15 amino acids. Germline CDR1 is SEHNR and CDR2 is FQNEAQ (reference sequence). Profiled with immunoSEQ multiplex PCR; TCRdb holds only in-frame clones, not every one. This sample carries 2,100,000 or so clones, roughly 95% of them seen once, and the ten largest clones take 0.1% to 0.15%. On this clone: What it binds is not known.

The source material was naive CD4+ T cells sorted from blood. Subset of the sample: CD45RA+ positively selected. V is TRBV7-9 and J is TRBJ1-3; no firm D call. The origin of this receptor is a man aged 18-30 years in good health. CDR3 in DNA: TGTGCCAGCAGCGCCGATTGGGCCTCTGGAAACACCATATATTTT. This translates into CASSADWASGNTIYF.